These T cell receptor beta chains were read from a single sample in a study of shared clonotypes between healthy human individuals. TCRdb's copy holds only in-frame clones and misses some; the assay was immunoSEQ multiplex PCR. Of about 1 million clones listed, more than 60% are singletons. The material sequenced was memory CD4+ T cells sorted from blood. The receptors come from a man aged 18 to 30 in good health. The conserved cysteine and the conserved F or W are not part of the CDR3 here.

v_call cdr3_aa
TRBV7-2 ASSRTTYEQY
TRBV16 ASSRRQMNTEAF
TRBV30 AWSARPGHPNTEAF
TRBV6-1 ASSEGRGGQY
TRBV30 AWSATGYQPQH
TRBV5-1 ASSPDRGDFNEQY
TRBV30 AWNRGGYT
TRBV18 ASQYGGNQPQH
TRBV5-1 ASSLSGITDTQY
TRBV19 ASSIYLEGSGYT
TRBV28 ASSSPFLGEETQY
TRBV6-1 ASSERGLVYGYT
TRBV5-1 ASGQTTTEAF
TRBV2 ASSASGHSAGELF
TRBV7-2 ASSSPSTSGAGELF
TRBV13 ASSLGHIGGQPQH
TRBV28 ASTVGGGNDGYT
TRBV5-6 ASKYTNTGELF
TRBV6-6 ASSLRENYEQY